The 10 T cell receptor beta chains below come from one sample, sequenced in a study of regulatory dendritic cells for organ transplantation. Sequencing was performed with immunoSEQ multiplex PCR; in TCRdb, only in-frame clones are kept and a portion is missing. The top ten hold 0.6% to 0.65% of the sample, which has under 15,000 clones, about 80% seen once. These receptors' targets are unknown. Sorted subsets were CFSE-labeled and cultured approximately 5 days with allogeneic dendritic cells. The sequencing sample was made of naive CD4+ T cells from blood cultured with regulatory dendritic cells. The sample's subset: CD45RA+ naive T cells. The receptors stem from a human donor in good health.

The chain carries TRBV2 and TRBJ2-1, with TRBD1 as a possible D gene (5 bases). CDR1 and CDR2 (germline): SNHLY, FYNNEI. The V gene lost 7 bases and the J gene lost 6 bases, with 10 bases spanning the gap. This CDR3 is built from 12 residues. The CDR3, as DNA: TGTGCCAGCACAGACAGTTTCAATGAGCAGTTCTTC. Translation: CASTDSFNEQFF.

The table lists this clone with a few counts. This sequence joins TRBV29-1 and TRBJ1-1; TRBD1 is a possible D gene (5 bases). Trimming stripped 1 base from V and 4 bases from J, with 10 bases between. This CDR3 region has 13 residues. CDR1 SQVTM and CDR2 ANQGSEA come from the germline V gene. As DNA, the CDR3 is TGCAGCGTTGAAGCCCTGCAGGGCACTGAAGCTTTCTTT. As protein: CSVEALQGTEAFF.

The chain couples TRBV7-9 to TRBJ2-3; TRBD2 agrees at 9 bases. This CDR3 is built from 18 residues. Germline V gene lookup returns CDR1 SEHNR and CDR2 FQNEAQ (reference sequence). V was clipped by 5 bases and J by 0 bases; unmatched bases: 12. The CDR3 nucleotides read TGTGCCAGCAGCGCGCTACTAGCGGGCGCAACTAGCACAGATACGCAGTATTTT. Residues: CASSALLAGATSTDTQYF.

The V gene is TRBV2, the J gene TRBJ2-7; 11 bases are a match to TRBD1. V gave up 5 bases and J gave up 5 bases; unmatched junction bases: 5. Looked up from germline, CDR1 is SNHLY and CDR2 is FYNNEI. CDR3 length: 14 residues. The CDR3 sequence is CASSKEGQGDEQYF. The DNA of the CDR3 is TGTGCCAGCAGTAAAGAGGGACAGGGGGACGAGCAGTACTTC.

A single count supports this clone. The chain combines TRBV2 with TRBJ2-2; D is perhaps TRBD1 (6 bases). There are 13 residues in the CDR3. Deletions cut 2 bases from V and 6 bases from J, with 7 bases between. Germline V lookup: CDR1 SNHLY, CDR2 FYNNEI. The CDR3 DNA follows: TGTGCCAGCAGTGAAACAGGGCCCGGGGAGCTGTTTTTT. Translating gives CASSETGPGELFF.

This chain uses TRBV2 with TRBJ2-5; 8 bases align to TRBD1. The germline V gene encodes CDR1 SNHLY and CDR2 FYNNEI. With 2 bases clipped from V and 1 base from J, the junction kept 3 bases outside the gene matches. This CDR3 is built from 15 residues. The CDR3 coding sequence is TGTGCCAGCAGTGAATTCGGGACAGGCCAAGAGACCCAGTACTTC. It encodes CASSEFGTGQETQYF.

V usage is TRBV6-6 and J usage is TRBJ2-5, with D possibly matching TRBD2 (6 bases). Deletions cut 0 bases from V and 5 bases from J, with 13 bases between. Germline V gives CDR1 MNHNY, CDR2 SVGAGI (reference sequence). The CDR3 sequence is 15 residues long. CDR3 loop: CASSYSEVGRETQYF. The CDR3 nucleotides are TGTGCCAGCAGTTACTCCGAGGTAGGGAGGGAGACCCAGTACTTC.

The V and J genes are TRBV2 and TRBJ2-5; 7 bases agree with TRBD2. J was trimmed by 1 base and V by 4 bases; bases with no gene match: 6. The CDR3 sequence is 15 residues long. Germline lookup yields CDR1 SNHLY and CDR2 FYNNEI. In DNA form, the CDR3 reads TGTGCCAGCAGTGTGGGGGGGGTACCCCAAGAGACCCAGTACTTC. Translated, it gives CASSVGGVPQETQYF.

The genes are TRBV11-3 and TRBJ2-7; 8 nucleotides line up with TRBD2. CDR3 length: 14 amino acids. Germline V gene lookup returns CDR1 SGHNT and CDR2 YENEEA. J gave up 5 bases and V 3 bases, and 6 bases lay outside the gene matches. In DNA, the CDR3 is TGTGCCAGCAGCTTTCGGACTAGCCCCCACGAGCAGTACTTC. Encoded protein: CASSFRTSPHEQYF.

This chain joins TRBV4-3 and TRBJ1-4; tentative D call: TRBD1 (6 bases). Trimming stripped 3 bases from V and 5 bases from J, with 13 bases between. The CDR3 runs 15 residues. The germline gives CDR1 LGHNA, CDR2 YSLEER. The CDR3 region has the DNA TGCGCCAGCAGCCAGGGGGGGGGCGCGAATGAAAAACTGTTTTTT. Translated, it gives CASSQGGGANEKLFF.